Presented here are 23 T cell receptor beta chains from one specimen sequenced in a study of blood T cell repertoires in COVID-19. Data came from immunoSEQ multiplex PCR; TCRdb stores just in-frame clones and leaves some out. The sample comprises 150,000 to 200,000 clones, approximately 85% of which are singletons, and roughly 9.7% rests with the top ten. The sequenced sample was peripheral blood. The receptors were sampled from a human donor with active or convalescent COVID-19. The donor label of this sample is uncertain.

V is TRBV2 and J is TRBJ2-1, with 12 bases that match TRBD2. The CDR3 is 17 residues long. V trimming: 3 bases; J trimming: 0 bases; junction bases outside the gene matches: 3. Germline CDR1 reads SNHLY; CDR2 reads FYNNEI. The CDR3 spells CASSERLAGASYNEQFF. Written as DNA, the CDR3 is TGTGCCAGCAGTGAGAGACTAGCGGGAGCCTCCTACAATGAGCAGTTCTTC. The full variable domain, its missing parts supplied by reference TRBV2 and TRBJ2-1, is EPEVTQTPSHQVTQMGQEVILRCVPISNHLYFYWYRQILGQKVEFLVSFYNNEISEKSEIFDDQFSVERPDGSNFTLKIRSTKLEDSAMYFCASSERLAGASYNEQFFGPGTRLTVL.

The chain uses TRBV28 and TRBJ1-1, with D perhaps TRBD1 (6 bases). The CDR3 length is 13 residues. V lost 8 bases to trimming and J lost 1 base, with 11 bases between them. Germline CDR1 MDHEN, CDR2 SYDVKM. The CDR3 region has the DNA TGTGCCAGCTTCACAGGGTCGAACACTGAAGCTTTCTTT. This encodes CASFTGSNTEAFF.

This clone appeared a single time. This chain links TRBV30 with TRBJ2-3; D is possibly TRBD1 (6 bases). V lost 4 bases and J lost 2, with 22 bases in between. This CDR3 has 17 amino acids. CDR1 GTSNPN and CDR2 SVGIG come from the germline V gene (reference sequence). The CDR3, as DNA: TGTGCCTGGACCATGCCCCATTCGGGACACTTCACAGATACGCAGTATTTT. Protein product: CAWTMPHSGHFTDTQYF.

V and J are TRBV6-2 or TRBV6-3 and TRBJ1-4, with D unclear. In germline, CDR1 is MNHEY, CDR2 SVGEGT. Trimming removed 6 bases at V and 4 bases at J, with 6 bases between. The CDR3 runs to 12 residues. The CDR3 DNA reads TGTGCCAGCAGCTCCGTTAATGAAAAACTGTTTTTT. It yields the protein CASSSVNEKLFF.

This clone was seen at least ten times. The chain combines TRBV2 with TRBJ1-2; no clear D gene. Deletions cut 4 bases from V and 3 bases from J, with 15 bases between. The germline V gene encodes CDR1 SNHLY and CDR2 FYNNEI. The CDR3 sequence is 15 residues long. The CDR3 loop is CASSGPPGGHYGYTF. The CDR3 nucleotides read TGTGCCAGCAGTGGCCCGCCGGGCGGGCACTATGGCTACACCTTC.

The rearrangement joins TRBV24-1 to TRBJ2-1; 7 positions agree with TRBD2. Trimming cost V 2 bases and J 9 bases; bases outside gene matches: 15. This CDR3 contains 17 residues. The germline CDR1 and CDR2 sequences are KGHDR and SFDVKD. The CDR3 nucleotides read TGTGCCACCAGTGATTGGGGGGGGTCTAGCGGCCACGTTGAGCAGTTCTTC. Translation: CATSDWGGSSGHVEQFF.

This rearrangement joins TRBV11-2 to TRBJ2-5, with 8 bases fitting TRBD2. Germline-derived CDR1 and CDR2 are SGHAT and FQNNGV. V lost 1 base, J lost 2 bases, and 6 bases stayed unmatched. This CDR3 comprises 16 residues. The CDR3 nucleotides read TGTGCCAGCAGCTTAGCCGTGCGGGGGGAACAAGAGACCCAGTACTTC. It yields the protein CASSLAVRGEQETQYF.

The V and J genes are TRBV19 and TRBJ1-5; a weak D match, TRBD1 (5 bases). Looked up from germline, CDR1 is LNHDA and CDR2 is SQIVND (reference sequence). Between the trimmed V and J ends, which lost 7 bases and 1 base, there was a span of 17 bases. This CDR3 has 16 amino acids. CDR3 in DNA: TGTGCCAGTATCCAACTGGGGGGTAGGAGCAATCAGCCCCAGCATTTT. Its protein product is CASIQLGGRSNQPQHF.

This chain connects TRBV18 to TRBJ1-2; 7 positions match TRBD1. This CDR3 has 17 residues. Unmatched junction bases numbered 18, after V lost 4 bases and J lost 7 bases. The germline V gene encodes CDR1 KGHSH and CDR2 LQKENI. The CDR3 DNA reads TGTGCCAGCTCACAAGGGAGGCGAGGACAGGTCGAGGGTGGCTACACCTTC. It is translated as CASSQGRRGQVEGGYTF.

This sequence joins TRBV7-3 and TRBJ2-1; 7 bases line up with TRBD1. Losses at the gene ends were 5 bases for V and 5 bases for J; bases not matched to a gene: 6. CDR3 length equals 14 residues. CDR1 and CDR2 from the germline V gene are SGHTA and FQGTGA. CDR3 in amino acids: CASSLQGDNNEQFF. CDR3 bases: TGTGCCAGCAGCCTTCAGGGGGACAACAATGAGCAGTTCTTC.

The chain combines TRBV15 with TRBJ1-4; D not resolved. Per germline, CDR1 LNHNV and CDR2 YYDKDF (reference sequence). CDR3 length equals 15 residues. Trimming pared 0 bases from V and 0 bases from J, leaving 5 bases between. This chain's CDR3 is CATSREPATNEKLFF. CDR3 DNA: TGTGCCACCAGCAGAGAGCCAGCAACTAATGAAAAACTGTTTTTT.

A single count supports this clone. The chain joins TRBV5-1 to TRBJ2-3; possibly TRBD2 for D (6 bases). V shed 1 base and J shed 9 bases, with 18 bases lying between them. The CDR3 has 15 amino acids. Germline-derived CDR1 and CDR2 are SGHRS and YFSETQ. In DNA form, the CDR3 reads TGCGCCAGCAGCTTGTCCTCGGGAGCGCCCCGGACGCAGTATTTT. Amino acids: CASSLSSGAPRTQYF.

This sequence joins TRBV12-3 or TRBV12-4 and TRBJ1-3; D not certain. The CDR3 has 13 amino acids. The V gene lost 8 bases and the J gene lost 3 bases, with 11 bases spanning the gap. The CDR3: CASDSVLGNTIYF. Written as DNA, the CDR3 is TGTGCCAGCGACTCGGTACTTGGAAACACCATATATTTT.

This sequence joins TRBV18 and TRBJ2-3; 12 bases align to TRBD2. There are 15 residues in the CDR3. The V and J ends lost 2 bases and 5 bases, in that order; junction bases with no gene match: 2. The V gene's germline CDR1 is KGHSH and CDR2 LQKENI. The CDR3 reads CASSPSGLAGDTQYF. The CDR3 region has the DNA TGTGCCAGCTCACCATCGGGACTAGCGGGAGATACGCAGTATTTT.

The genes are TRBV30 and TRBJ2-1; 9 bases line up with TRBD1. The CDR3 loop spans 13 amino acids. Germline CDR1 reads GTSNPN; CDR2 reads SVGIG (reference sequence). The V gene end was trimmed by 7 bases and the J gene end by 4 bases; junction bases not matched to a gene: 5. The CDR3: CASDRGIYNEQFF. For the CDR3, the DNA is TGTGCCTCCGACAGGGGGATTTACAATGAGCAGTTCTTC.

The rearrangement uses TRBV18 and TRBJ1-1; possible D gene TRBD1, 6 bases. Deletions cut 0 bases from V and 3 bases from J, with 17 bases between. This CDR3 contains 17 residues. CDR1 is KGHSH, CDR2 LQKENI, per germline. The CDR3 region is CASSPPRRGGEYTEAFF. The CDR3 DNA reads TGTGCCAGCTCACCACCGCGGCGAGGGGGTGAGTACACTGAAGCTTTCTTT.

V usage is TRBV5-6 and J usage is TRBJ2-2; D is perhaps TRBD2 (5 bases). The V and J ends lost 0 bases and 1 base respectively, with 10 bases between them. The CDR3 has 16 residues. Germline loops: CDR1 SGHDT, CDR2 YYEEEE. The CDR3 DNA follows: TGTGCCAGCAGCTTGGGAGCGGAGATGAACACCGGGGAGCTGTTTTTT. Residues: CASSLGAEMNTGELFF.

The V gene is TRBV4-2, the J gene TRBJ2-7; 7 bases are shared with TRBD2. V shed 1 base, J shed 5 bases, and the junction held 11 bases outside the gene matches. The CDR3 runs to 16 residues. The germline V gene encodes CDR1 LGHNA and CDR2 YNFKEQ. The CDR3 bases are TGTGCCAGCAGCCAAGTCGTTTGGCGGGAGCAAAACGAGCAGTACTTC. Translating it yields CASSQVVWREQNEQYF.

This clone was observed a single time. V gene TRBV27 combines with J gene TRBJ2-6, with D unresolved. Germline values: CDR1 MNHEY, CDR2 SMNVEV (reference sequence). This CDR3 region has 13 residues. Trimming shortened V by 8 bases and J by 4 bases, and 9 bases separated the two germline ends. This chain's CDR3 is CASRVSGANVLTF. The CDR3 DNA reads as TGTGCCAGCCGGGTAAGCGGGGCCAACGTCCTGACTTTC.

V gene TRBV7-9 combines with J gene TRBJ2-2; TRBD2 agrees at 11 bases. CDR1 SEHNR and CDR2 FQNEAQ come from the germline V gene (reference sequence). J was trimmed by 4 bases and V by 4 bases; bases with no gene match: 2. CDR3 length equals 15 residues. CDR3 sequence: CASSSTSGSTGELFF. For the CDR3, the DNA is TGTGCCAGCAGCTCAACTAGCGGGAGCACCGGGGAGCTGTTTTTT.

The chain joins TRBV24-1 to TRBJ2-3, with TRBD2 matching over 7 bases. V lost 4 bases, J lost 0 bases, and 6 bases stayed unmatched. The CDR3 is made up of 16 amino acids. Per the germline V gene, CDR1 is KGHDR and CDR2 is SFDVKD. The CDR3 is CATSDWGLPSTDTQYF. In DNA, the CDR3 is TGTGCCACCAGTGACTGGGGACTACCTAGCACAGATACGCAGTATTTT.

DNA of the CDR3: TGTGCCAGTAGTTCCACCTTGGACAGGGGGACCCTCTACGAGCAGTACTTC. This encodes CASSSTLDRGTLYEQYF. This chain joins TRBV19 and TRBJ2-7, with TRBD1 matching 10 bases. This CDR3 is built from 17 residues. The ends lost 5 bases at V and 3 bases at J; junction bases unmatched: 13. From germline, CDR1 is LNHDA and CDR2 SQIVND (reference sequence).

This chain links TRBV29-1 with TRBJ2-5; no definite D call. V was trimmed by 4 bases and J by 5 bases, leaving 11 bases between them. CDR3 length: 12 amino acids. The germline gives CDR1 SQVTM, CDR2 ANQGSEA. This CDR3 is CSVGSLGETQYF. The DNA of the CDR3 is TGCAGCGTTGGGAGCCTCGGGGAGACCCAGTACTTC.